This T cell receptor beta chain was recorded in a study of CD8 T cells in Susac syndrome. This clonotype was seen a handful of times. V shed 0 bases and J shed 4 bases, with 6 bases lying between them. This CDR3 has 13 residues. Germline V lookup: CDR1 SGHDN, CDR2 FVKESK. Reverse transcription of about 0.5 to 1 ug RNA used random hexamers. TCRdb called the immunoSEQ multiplex PCR reads again in MiXCR, with one record for every CDR3 protein. The repertoire has roughly 150,000 distinct CDR3 sequences, around 93% of them found once; the top ten carry 0.12% to 0.15%. The chain uses TRBV14 and TRBJ1-2; D gene unclear. The sample consisted of CD4+ T cells from PBMCs. The receptor was derived from a human donor in good health. The CDR3 loop reads CASSQDQAYGYTF. DNA for the CDR3: TGTGCCAGCAGCCAAGATCAGGCCTATGGCTACACCTTC. The variable domain in full, completed from reference TRBV14 and TRBJ1-2, reads EAGVTQFPSHSVIEKGQTVTLRCDPISGHDNLYWYRRVMGKEIKFLLHFVKESKQDESGMPNNRFLAERTGGTYSTLKVQPAELEDSGVYFCASSQDQAYGYTFGSGTRLTVV.